This T cell receptor beta chain was obtained from a study of cytomegalovirus exposure and HLA in healthy donors. Study findings and constraints: Previously analyzed data showed that most TCR beta V segments were productive at a frequency of about 87% or about 30%.

Comments on this clone: What it recognizes is unknown.

Primers for the PCR totalled 60 Vbeta and 13 Jbeta. Study processing details: A follow-up analysis tallied tens of millions of unique TCR beta chains, roughly 10 million shared. Profiled with immunoSEQ multiplex PCR; TCRdb holds only in-frame clones, not every one. V and J calls and clone size are copied from that table; D and trimming were computed from the DNA. The profile shows under 250,000 clones, 82% of them singletons. The germline CDR1 and CDR2 sequences are LNHNV and YYDKDF (reference sequence). The length of the CDR3 is 16 residues. V lost 2 bases to trimming and J lost 6 bases, with 18 bases between them.

V and J are TRBV15 and TRBJ2-3; D remains ambiguous. The source of this sequence is a woman between 40 and 55 years old in good health and CMV-seronegative. Sequenced input: PBMCs. CDR3 sequence (DNA): TGTGCCACCAGCAGACAACCCCGTGGTGTCCAGGATACGCAGTATTTT. The encoded protein is CATSRQPRGVQDTQYF.